This T cell receptor beta chain was recorded in a study of cytomegalovirus exposure and HLA in healthy donors. Study overall: Later, an analysis reported that the roughly 120 validation repertoires had used the same platform as the approximately 600 first-cohort repertoires.

TCRdb keeps only in-frame clones here, not all; method: immunoSEQ multiplex PCR. Found here are 250,000 to 300,000 clones, 65% to 90% of them singletons; the top ten hold 1%. Study-wide results and caveats: Researchers reported that a few CMV-associated chains were confirmed in vitro as CMV antigen-specific.

Remarks on this clone: Its antigen is unidentified.

This clonotype was obtained from a woman younger than 30 in good health and CMV-seronegative. The material sequenced was PBMCs.

The chain's CDR3 is CAHSPLVRDTQYF. DNA of the CDR3: TGTGCCCATAGCCCTCTCGTAAGGGATACGCAGTATTTT. The V gene is TRBV30, the J gene TRBJ2-3; the D is unclear. The CDR3 runs to 13 residues. From germline, CDR1 is GTSNPN and CDR2 SVGIG (reference sequence). Trimming left V 8 bases short and J 6 bases short, with 18 bases between.